This T cell receptor (beta chain) originates from a study of blood T cell repertoires in COVID-19 (dated by TCRdb to 2019 to 2021). For the wider study: Samples from collaborators originated in the United States, Italy and Spain and spanned both the acute and convalescent phases of COVID-19. The material from the prospective study consisted of cDNA or gDNA derived from T cells, B-cell-depleted T cells, or PBMCs. Deeply sampled blood TCRbeta repertoires from subjects exposed to, actively infected with, or recovered from COVID-19 were included in the dataset. A freely available public database, intended as a resource for researchers studying the immune response to SARS-CoV-2, is where the repertoires were released. The samples were drawn from the first 160 participants of the ongoing ImmuneRACE study and from over a thousand subjects provided by 6 global collaborators. A de-identified subject ID, COVID-19 status, age in years and sex were almost always included in the sample metadata. HLA class I and class II types, where available, came from metadata supplied by the sample provider rather than from assay-based typing. What the research found in general, with its limitations: How much clinical and demographic metadata was included differed by source and by participant, and the metadata was provided uncurated.

This clone was detected a few times. Its antigen remains unidentified. No much larger clone is present one base from it, and per-base qualities are unavailable. The CDR3 has 16 amino acids, counting the end cysteine and phenylalanine. Only the CDR3 region is kept as DNA, spanning 48 bases read in frame from base 1. Trimming accounts for 3 bases at V and 3 bases at J, while the number of junction bases matched to no gene is 10. CDR1 and CDR2 (GTSNPN, SVGIG) derive from the germline V gene (reference sequence). One collaborating source in Seattle enrolled patients during active infection and followed them longitudinally through the course of disease. The collaborating institutions used their own protocols to collect whole blood in K2EDTA tubes. For TCRbeta analysis, collaborators shipped samples as frozen whole blood, isolated PBMCs, or DNA extracted from either of those sample types. TCRbeta CDR3 regions were amplified from genomic DNA by means of the immunoSEQ Assay, a bias-controlled multiplex PCR. Under the source paper's analysis protocol: The number of nucleated cells in each sample was estimated from the amplification of reference gene primers within the assay. Sequence reads were collapsed and filtered to measure the absolute abundance of every unique TCRbeta CDR3 rearrangement. For each sample, productive Simpson clonality was calculated by taking the square root of Simpson's diversity index across productive rearrangements. This immuneACCESS table, as held by TCRdb, lists in-frame sequences with V and J called but not all clones. Of the missing ones, under half trace to an unresolved V gene in checked studies; the others have no known cause. That table gives V, J and clone size, and the DNA gave D and trimming. This sample lists some 240,000 clones; more than 75% were detected once. The ten most abundant clones make up approximately 5% of the sample.

This TCR derives from a woman aged 70-85 years with COVID-19, enrolled during active disease. Material: peripheral blood. The rearrangement joined TRBV30 to TRBJ1-5; 8 of the junction bases match TRBD1. The sequence in DNA is TGTGCCTGGAGGGCAGGGGGCGCCCATTCCAATCAGCCCCAGCATTTT. Its product reads: CAWRAGGAHSNQPQHF. The full variable domain, completed from the reference TRBV30 and TRBJ1-5 proteins outside the CDR3, reads SQTIHQWPATLVQPVGSPLSLECTVEGTSNPNLYWYRQAAGRGLQLLFYSVGIGQISSEVPQNLSASRPQDRQFILSSKKLLLSDSGFYLCAWRAGGAHSNQPQHFGDGTRLSIL.